A few counts support the clone carrying this T cell receptor (beta chain). The antigen remains unidentified. This sample was taken from a study of memory CD4+ T cells and cytomegalovirus serostatus. Study-wide findings and caveats: Of 150 to 200 reported CMV TCRbeta sequences, 60 to 85 were found in memory CD4+ repertoires. The CMV-associated TCR signature appears largely within the CD4+ memory repertoire.

Sequencing was performed with immunoSEQ multiplex PCR; in TCRdb, only in-frame clones are kept and a portion is missing. The sample comprises approximately 56,000 clones, roughly 82% of which are singletons, and 0.4% to 0.45% rests with the top ten. Single viable CD3+CD4+CD8-CD45RO+ cells were sorted as the memory CD4+ T cells. Donors' CMV status reflects serum IgG against pp150, pp28, p38, p52. Positive selection with CD4 microbeads enriched total CD4+ T cells. The CDR3 runs to 16 residues. From germline, CDR1 is SGHTA and CDR2 FQGNSA. V lost 4 bases and J 9 bases, leaving 19 bases between the germline ends.

The chain joins TRBV7-2 to TRBJ2-6; no definite D call. The clonotype originates from an adult in good health and CMV-seronegative. Sequencing was performed on memory CD4+ T cells from blood. The CDR3 sequence is CASSSRRSGVDNVLTF. The CDR3 coding sequence is TGTGCCAGCAGCTCGAGGCGGTCTGGGGTAGACAACGTCCTGACTTTC. The complete variable domain, with remaining parts taken from reference TRBV7-2 and TRBJ2-6, reads GAGVSQSPSNKVTEKGKDVELRCDPISGHTALYWYRQSLGQGLEFLIYFQGNSAPDKSGLPSDRFSAERTGGSVSTLTIQRTQQEDSAVYLCASSSRRSGVDNVLTFGAGSRLTVL.